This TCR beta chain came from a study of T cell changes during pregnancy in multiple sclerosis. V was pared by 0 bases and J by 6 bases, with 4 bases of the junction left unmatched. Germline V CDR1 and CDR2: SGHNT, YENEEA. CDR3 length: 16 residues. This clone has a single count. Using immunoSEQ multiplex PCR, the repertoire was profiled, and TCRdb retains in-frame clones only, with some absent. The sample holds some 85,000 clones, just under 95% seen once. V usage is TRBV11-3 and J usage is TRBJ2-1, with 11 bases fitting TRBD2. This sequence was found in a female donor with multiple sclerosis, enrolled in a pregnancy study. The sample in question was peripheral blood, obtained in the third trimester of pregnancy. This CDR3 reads CASSLERLAGPNEQFF. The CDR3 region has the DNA TGTGCCAGCAGCTTAGAAAGACTAGCGGGACCCAATGAGCAGTTCTTC.